This is a list of T cell receptor beta chains from one sample in a study of cytomegalovirus exposure and HLA in healthy donors. Assay: immunoSEQ multiplex PCR; the TCRdb copy retains only in-frame clones and omits some. The sample contains 100,000 to 120,000 clones, over 60% of which appear only once. The source material was PBMCs. The receptor source for this set is a woman in her twenties or thirties in good health and CMV-seronegative. The CDR3 runs from the conserved cysteine through the conserved F or W. The D gene is left open where the match is weak. A row's size may be missing; if present it is once, few, many or a size class.

>TRBV7-3|NA|NA|TRBJ1-5
CASSEQRDQPQHF
TGTGCCAGCAGCGAACAGAGAGATCAGCCCCAGCATTTT
>TRBV30|NA|NA|TRBJ1-4
CAWSGGPTTNEKLFF
TGTGCCTGGAGTGGAGGCCCGACAACTAATGAAAAACTGTTTTTT
>TRBV5-6|few|NA|TRBJ2-6
CASNGQTVLSGANVLTF
TGTGCCAGCAACGGACAGACTGTACTCTCTGGGGCCAACGTCCTGACTTTC
>TRBV7-9|NA|TRBD2|TRBJ2-1
CASSSSGTSGEQFF
TGTGCCAGCAGCTCCTCCGGGACTAGCGGTGAGCAGTTCTTC
>TRBV11-3|NA|NA|TRBJ1-1
CASSSQGGTEAFF
TGTGCCAGCAGCTCCCAAGGGGGCACTGAAGCTTTCTTT
>TRBV10-3|NA|TRBD1|TRBJ2-7
CAIRDRLSYEQYF
TGTGCCATCCGGGACAGGCTTTCCTACGAGCAGTACTTC
>TRBV5-1|NA|NA|TRBJ2-3
CASSSQAPDTQYF
TGCGCCAGCAGCTCACAGGCCCCAGATACGCAGTATTTT
>TRBV7-9|NA|NA|TRBJ1-2
CASSLARGKYGYTF
TGTGCCAGCAGCTTGGCCAGGGGAAAGTATGGCTACACCTTC
>TRBV15|NA|NA|TRBJ2-3
CATSTTQGNDDTQYF
TGTGCCACCAGCACCACTCAGGGTAATGATGATACGCAGTATTTT
>TRBV6-5|once|NA|TRBJ2-1
CASSYPDSSNEQFF
TGTGCCAGCAGTTATCCGGACTCCTCCAATGAGCAGTTCTTC
>TRBV9|NA|NA|TRBJ1-6
CASSEQGLRPNSPLHF
TGTGCCAGCAGCGAACAGGGCCTTCGGCCAAATTCACCCCTCCACTTT
>TRBV6-5|NA|TRBD1|TRBJ2-1
CASSGTGESYNEQFF
TGTGCCAGCAGTGGGACAGGGGAGTCCTACAATGAGCAGTTCTTC
>TRBV18|NA|NA|TRBJ1-2
CASSPTGLGNYGYTF
TGTGCCAGCTCACCCACGGGACTTGGTAACTATGGCTACACCTTC
>TRBV7-9|few|TRBD1|TRBJ2-2
CASSLTDRANTGELFF
TGTGCCAGCAGCTTAACCGACAGGGCGAACACCGGGGAGCTGTTTTTT
>TRBV27|NA|NA|TRBJ2-5
CASSGEFQETQYF
TGTGCCAGCAGTGGGGAGTTCCAAGAGACCCAGTACTTC
>TRBV28|NA|TRBD1|TRBJ2-6
CASSSAGTGVGANVLTF
TGTGCCAGCAGTTCAGCCGGGACAGGGGTCGGGGCCAACGTCCTGACTTTC
>TRBV19|NA|TRBD2|TRBJ2-3
CASSMGLVDTQYF
TGTGCCAGTAGTATGGGACTAGTTGATACGCAGTATTTT
>TRBV7-9|NA|TRBD2|TRBJ2-3
CASSSQRTSGTDTQYF
TGTGCCAGCAGCTCCCAGCGGACTAGCGGCACAGATACGCAGTATTTT
>TRBV6-6|NA|NA|TRBJ2-7
CASSAQAGRHEQYF
TGTGCCAGCAGTGCCCAGGCGGGGAGGCACGAGCAGTACTTC
>TRBV28|NA|NA|TRBJ1-1
CASSLSVEAFF
TGTGCCAGCAGTTTATCAGTTGAAGCTTTCTTT
>TRBV7-9|NA|NA|TRBJ1-1
CASSSTSETYEAFF
TGTGCCAGCAGCTCAACAAGCGAGACGTATGAAGCTTTCTTT
>TRBV6-1|NA|TRBD1|TRBJ2-3
CASSKGQGTDTQYF
TGTGCCAGCAGTAAGGGACAGGGTACAGATACGCAGTATTTT
>TRBV7-2|NA|TRBD2|TRBJ2-3
CASSLGSGAWTDTQYF
TGTGCCAGCAGCCTAGGTAGCGGGGCATGGACAGATACGCAGTATTTT
>TRBV6-5|NA|NA|TRBJ1-1
CATSQTGLPLEAFF
TGTGCCACCTCCCAGACAGGCCTCCCGTTAGAAGCTTTCTTT
>TRBV29-1|NA|TRBD1|TRBJ2-5
CSARQGGGETQYF
TGCAGCGCCCGACAGGGGGGAGGAGAGACCCAGTACTTC
>TRBV28|once|TRBD2|TRBJ2-1
CASSLLLAGRDEQFF
TGTGCCAGCAGTTTATTACTAGCGGGGCGGGATGAGCAGTTCTTC
>TRBV27|once|TRBD2|TRBJ2-1
CASSQRESSYNEQFF
TGTGCCAGCAGTCAGCGGGAGAGCTCCTACAATGAGCAGTTCTTC
>TRBV4-2|NA|NA|TRBJ2-7
CASSQGGGEQYF
TGTGCCAGCAGCCAAGGGGGAGGTGAGCAGTACTTC
>TRBV28|few|TRBD1|TRBJ2-7
CASTRTGLPSYEQYF
TGTGCCAGCACCCGGACAGGGCTTCCGTCCTACGAGCAGTACTTC